This T cell receptor (beta chain) was identified during a study of cytomegalovirus exposure and HLA in healthy donors. Study at large: Earlier work reported 110 million or so unique TCR beta sequences from approximately 180 million T cells.

Study-level results: A later analysis found common viral pathogens apparently linked to several of the most significant clusters. Most of the CMV-associated TCR beta chains (in a later analysis) appeared to be HLA-restricted.

V was shortened by 3 bases and J by 4 bases, with 14 bases between the two germline ends. Germline-derived CDR1 and CDR2 are SGHRS and YFSETQ. The CDR3 is 15 amino acids. Remarks on this clone: Its cognate antigen is unknown.

The PCR had 60 Vbeta and 13 Jbeta primers. Only in-frame clones appear in the TCRdb table, and some are missing; sequencing was by immunoSEQ multiplex PCR. The sample holds approximately 110,000 clones, roughly 71% seen once. Sequencing was done on a sample of PBMCs. This receptor was identified in a man aged 40-50 years in good health and CMV-seropositive. V is TRBV5-1 and J is TRBJ1-3; D is ambiguous. The CDR3 protein is CASSWEGGGGNTIYF. In DNA, the CDR3 is TGCGCCAGCAGCTGGGAGGGCGGCGGGGGAAACACCATATATTTT.